Listed here is a single T cell receptor beta chain. There are a few counts of this clonotype. This clone's antigen is unknown. It has no much larger one-base neighbor in the sample; base qualities were not kept. Library preparation employed PCR. The run used an Illumina HiSeq 2500. Molecular barcoding was employed in the preparation of TCR libraries, with unique molecular identifiers being used to normalize TCRbeta repertoire quantification. TCRdb itself trimmed the public reads at Q25 with fastp, ran MiXCR and retained productive beta chains. Every distinct CDR3 protein forms one entry, paired with its most common genes and DNA. The sample data list about 370,000 distinct CDR3 sequences, and around 21% of these were observed just once. The ten largest clones capture 3.5% to 4% of the sample. This entry belongs to a study of T-cell reconstitution after alpha-beta-depleted transplantation in children (dated by TCRdb to the mid-2010s). In the study overall: Using TCR repertoire profiling, the study quantitatively followed how T-cell immune reconstitution unfolded in children after TCRalphabeta/CD19-depleted allogeneic hematopoietic cell transplantation.

The CDR1 and CDR2 encoded by the germline V gene are SGDLS and YYNGEE. Inclusive of the bounding cysteine and phenylalanine, the CDR3 is 17 residues long. CDR3 DNA only is kept here, 51 bases in frame from base 1. V ends up 3 bases short and J 0 bases short, with an unmatched junction base count of 8. The sample was PBMCs from the stem cell graft donor, taken from the stem cell graft. The sequence was obtained from a human donor who donated a stem cell graft to a child with acute myeloid leukemia. The rearranged segments are TRBV9 and TRBJ1-5; 8 nucleotides in the junction match TRBD1. The CDR3 in this case is CASSEGQEPYSNQPQHF. The nucleotides read TGTGCCAGCAGCGAGGGACAGGAACCTTATAGCAATCAGCCCCAGCATTTT.